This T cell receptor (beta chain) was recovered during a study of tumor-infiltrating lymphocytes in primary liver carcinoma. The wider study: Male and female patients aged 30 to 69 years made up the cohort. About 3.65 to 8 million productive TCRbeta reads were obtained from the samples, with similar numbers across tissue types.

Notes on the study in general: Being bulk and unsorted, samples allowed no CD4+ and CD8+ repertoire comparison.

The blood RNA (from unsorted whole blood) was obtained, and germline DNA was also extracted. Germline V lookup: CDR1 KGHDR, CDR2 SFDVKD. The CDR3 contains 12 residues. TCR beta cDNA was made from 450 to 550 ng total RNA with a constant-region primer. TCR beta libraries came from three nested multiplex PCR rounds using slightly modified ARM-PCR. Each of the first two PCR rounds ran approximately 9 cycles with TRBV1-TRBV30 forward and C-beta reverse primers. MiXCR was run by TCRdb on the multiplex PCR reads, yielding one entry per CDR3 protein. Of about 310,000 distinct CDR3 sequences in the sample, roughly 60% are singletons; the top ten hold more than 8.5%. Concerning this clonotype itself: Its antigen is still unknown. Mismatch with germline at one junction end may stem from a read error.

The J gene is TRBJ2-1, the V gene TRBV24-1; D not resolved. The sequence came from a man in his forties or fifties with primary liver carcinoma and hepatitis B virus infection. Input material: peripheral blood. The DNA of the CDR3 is TGCGCCACCAGTGATTTTGCGGTTGAGCAGTTCTTC. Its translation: CATSDFAVEQFF.